These 31 T cell receptor beta chains were sequenced from one sample in a study of shared clonotypes between healthy human individuals. In the naive CD8 group, cells lacked CD45RO and were positively selected for CCR7, so terminally differentiated effector memory CD45RA+ cells were left out. The assay was immunoSEQ multiplex PCR, and TCRdb's table has in-frame clones only and misses some. The sample holds about 2.1 million clones; just over 90% are singletons and the top ten take approximately 1.7%. Material: naive CD8+ T cells from PBMCs. These receptors came from a man between 18 and 29 years old in good health. Some clones in this sample may be carry-over from other donors' samples.

The V call is TRBV5-6, the J call TRBJ2-2; D ambiguous. Trimming took off 3 bases at V and 3 bases at J, with 3 bases between the two ends. CDR1 is SGHDT, CDR2 YYEEEE, per germline. This CDR3 is 12 amino acids long. CDR3 bases: TGTGCCAGCAGCTCTGACACCGGGGAGCTGTTTTTT. This translates into CASSSDTGELFF. The whole variable domain, remainder taken from reference TRBV5-6 and TRBJ2-2, is DAGVTQSPTHLIKTRGQQVTLRCSPKSGHDTVSWYQQALGQGPQFIFQYYEEEERQRGNFPDRFSGHQFPNYSSELNVNALLLGDSALYLCASSSDTGELFFGEGSRLTVL.

The chain links TRBV19 to TRBJ2-1, with TRBD1 matching over 10 bases. This CDR3 spans 17 amino acids. The junction had 11 bases not matched to a gene; V was cut back by 2 bases and J by 7 bases. Germline V CDR1 and CDR2: LNHDA, SQIVND (reference sequence). This chain's CDR3 is CASSINSPGQGRNEQFF. CDR3 nucleotide sequence: TGTGCCAGTAGTATAAACTCCCCGGGACAGGGGAGAAATGAGCAGTTCTTC.

V and J are TRBV5-6 and TRBJ2-7; 9 bases match TRBD1. Trimming removed 2 bases from V and 3 bases from J; junction bases left unmatched: 9. The germline gives CDR1 SGHDT, CDR2 YYEEEE. This CDR3 contains 16 residues. DNA for the CDR3: TGTGCCAGCAGCTTTTCACCGGGACAGGGACTCTACGAGCAGTACTTC. Translating gives CASSFSPGQGLYEQYF.

The chain uses TRBV18 and TRBJ2-2; possible D gene TRBD1, 5 bases. Deletions cut 1 base from V and 0 bases from J, with 15 bases between. The CDR3 sequence is 18 residues long. The V gene's germline CDR1 is KGHSH and CDR2 LQKENI. This CDR3 reads CASSPRGEGASNTGELFF. The CDR3 nucleotides read TGTGCCAGCTCACCACGCGGAGAAGGGGCCTCGAACACCGGGGAGCTGTTTTTT.

The chain carries TRBV27 and TRBJ1-2, with unresolved D. Germline CDR1 MNHEY, CDR2 SMNVEV (reference sequence). This CDR3 has 13 amino acids. The ends were cut back, 6 bases at V and 5 bases at J, with 13 bases in the middle. CDR3 DNA sequence: TGTGCCAGCAGCCTTGGGATTAGGTATGGCTACACCTTC. Its translation: CASSLGIRYGYTF.

The rearrangement links TRBV28 to TRBJ1-2; no definite D call. CDR1 MDHEN and CDR2 SYDVKM come from the germline V gene. The V gene lost 3 bases and the J gene lost 7 bases, with 9 bases spanning the gap. This CDR3 spans 12 amino acids. In nucleotides, the CDR3 is TGTGCCAGCAGTTTGTGGCCCGGTGGCTACACCTTC. This translates into CASSLWPGGYTF.

The chain links TRBV19 to TRBJ1-1, with D tentatively TRBD1 (5 bases). Germline-derived CDR1 and CDR2 are LNHDA and SQIVND (reference sequence). The CDR3 is 13 amino acids. With 9 bases removed from V and 4 bases from J, the gap between germline ends came to 15 bases. The CDR3 sequence is CASWGRVGTEAFF. DNA of the CDR3: TGTGCCAGCTGGGGGAGGGTGGGCACTGAAGCTTTCTTT. Full variable domain (missing parts from reference TRBV19 and TRBJ1-1): DGGITQSPKYLFRKEGQNVTLSCEQNLNHDAMYWYRQDPGQGLRLIYYSQIVNDFQKGDIAEGYSVSREKKESFPLTVTSAQKNPTAFYLCASWGRVGTEAFFGQGTRLTVV.

The chain recombines TRBV27 with TRBJ2-7; D unclear. V lost 2 bases and J lost 5, with 13 bases in between. Germline assignment: CDR1 MNHEY and CDR2 SMNVEV (reference sequence). The CDR3 sequence is 14 residues long. In DNA form, the CDR3 reads TGTGCCAGCAGTTTAGGAACAACGGGCCACGAGCAGTACTTC. The encoded protein is CASSLGTTGHEQYF.

The CDR3 DNA sequence: TGTGCCAGCAGTTCCTGGGCCCAAGAAGAGGGCTACACCTTC. Translated: CASSSWAQEEGYTF. This chain uses TRBV27 with TRBJ1-2; D is undetermined. CDR1 is MNHEY and CDR2 is SMNVEV in the germline V gene (reference sequence). The V end lost 4 bases, the J end lost 8 bases, and 17 bases lay between the germline ends. The CDR3 contains 14 residues.

V and J are TRBV19 and TRBJ1-4; D gene ambiguous. In germline, CDR1 is LNHDA, CDR2 SQIVND (reference sequence). The V and J ends lost 3 bases and 6 bases respectively, with 17 bases between them. The CDR3 is 16 residues long. This CDR3 is CASSISAVRLHEKLFF. The CDR3 coding sequence is TGTGCCAGTAGTATTTCGGCGGTCCGTTTACATGAAAAACTGTTTTTT. The full variable domain, with the rest looked up from reference TRBV19 and TRBJ1-4, is DGGITQSPKYLFRKEGQNVTLSCEQNLNHDAMYWYRQDPGQGLRLIYYSQIVNDFQKGDIAEGYSVSREKKESFPLTVTSAQKNPTAFYLCASSISAVRLHEKLFFGSGTQLSVL.

CDR3 sequence: CASSPRTGTSTDTQYF. The DNA for the CDR3 is TGCGCCAGCAGCCCTAGAACCGGGACAAGCACAGATACGCAGTATTTT. The chain uses TRBV4-3 and TRBJ2-3; the D gene is possibly TRBD1 (6 bases). The CDR3 spans 16 residues. Trimming took 4 bases from V and 0 from J, leaving 14 bases between them. CDR1 LGHNA and CDR2 YSLEER come from the germline V gene.

J is TRBJ2-2 and V is TRBV9; D is undetermined. This CDR3 is 15 amino acids long. Looked up from germline, CDR1 is SGDLS and CDR2 is YYNGEE. V lost 3 bases and J lost 0, with 9 bases in between. The CDR3 nucleotides are TGTGCCAGCAGCGCCCAAGGGCCGAACACCGGGGAGCTGTTTTTT. This sequence encodes CASSAQGPNTGELFF.

The chain has TRBV27 and TRBJ2-1, with TRBD1 matching 8 bases. Trimming took 6 bases from V and 8 from J; bases not matched to a gene: 6. There are 13 residues in the CDR3. Germline CDR1 is MNHEY and CDR2 is SMNVEV (reference sequence). CDR3 residues: CASSQGASHEQFF. The CDR3, as DNA: TGTGCCAGCAGCCAGGGGGCTAGCCATGAGCAGTTCTTC.

This chain connects TRBV4-3 to TRBJ2-1; 8 positions agree with TRBD2. Unmatched junction bases numbered 3, after V lost 1 base and J lost 4 bases. The germline V gene has CDR1 LGHNA and CDR2 YSLEER. The CDR3 consists of 15 residues. The CDR3 reads CASSQGLAKYNEQFF. In DNA, the CDR3 is TGCGCCAGCAGCCAAGGACTAGCGAAATACAATGAGCAGTTCTTC.

This clone was observed once. This chain uses TRBV7-9 with TRBJ1-5; 9 nucleotides line up with TRBD1. Germline V gene sequence: CDR1 SEHNR, CDR2 FQNEAQ (reference sequence). This CDR3 region has 15 residues. Trimming removed 5 bases from V and 1 base from J; junction bases left unmatched: 3. The CDR3 loop reads CASSPGQGSNQPQHF. CDR3 DNA sequence: TGTGCCAGCAGCCCTGGACAGGGGAGCAATCAGCCCCAGCATTTT.

The genes are TRBV5-5 and TRBJ1-1; 8 bases map to TRBD1. CDR3 length: 14 residues. Germline assignment: CDR1 SGHKS and CDR2 YYEKEE (reference sequence). V lost 4 bases to trimming and J lost 1 base; unmatched junction nucleotides: 3. DNA for the CDR3: TGTGCCAGCAGCACGGGACAGGAGAACACTGAAGCTTTCTTT. Its protein product is CASSTGQENTEAFF.

Note on this clone: The sample has other DNA sequences that encode this CDR3 too. The CDR3 sequence: CASSVDSYNEQFF. The CDR3 coding sequence is TGTGCCAGCAGCGTAGATTCTTACAATGAGCAGTTCTTC. The V and J genes are TRBV9 and TRBJ2-1; D is undetermined. Trimming took 0 bases from V and 4 from J, leaving 5 bases between them. CDR3 size: 13 residues. Germline V gene data show CDR1 as SGDLS and CDR2 as YYNGEE.

The chain has TRBV27 and TRBJ2-1; 9 nucleotides match TRBD2. The CDR3 consists of 18 residues. In germline, CDR1 is MNHEY, CDR2 SMNVEV (reference sequence). V was clipped by 4 bases and J by 1 base; unmatched bases: 11. Here the CDR3 reads CASSSLLAGELSYNEQFF. The CDR3 DNA reads as TGTGCCAGCAGTTCATTATTAGCGGGAGAGCTTTCCTACAATGAGCAGTTCTTC.

The chain employs TRBV10-3 and TRBJ2-2; either TRBD1 or TRBD2 may fit D (6 bases each). Per the germline V gene, CDR1 is ENHRY and CDR2 is SYGVKD. The CDR3 runs to 15 residues. The germline V and J ends were trimmed by 7 bases and 3 bases, with 15 bases remaining between them. CDR3 loop: CAIKATGGHTGELFF. The CDR3, as DNA: TGTGCCATCAAAGCAACTGGGGGGCACACCGGGGAGCTGTTTTTT.

The chain carries TRBV29-1 and TRBJ2-7; D gene unclear. Trimming pared 6 bases from V and 2 bases from J, leaving 8 bases between. The CDR3 covers 11 residues. The germline V gene has CDR1 SQVTM and CDR2 ANQGSEA. This chain's CDR3 is CSVLRAYEQYF. The DNA for the CDR3 is TGCAGCGTCCTACGGGCCTACGAGCAGTACTTC.

The rearrangement links TRBV19 to TRBJ1-2; D unresolved. The V gene's germline CDR1 is LNHDA and CDR2 SQIVND (reference sequence). This CDR3 spans 15 amino acids. With 6 bases removed from V and 5 bases from J, the gap between germline ends came to 19 bases. Here the CDR3 DNA reads TGTGCCAGTAGCCATGTGACACCGGGCCCGTATGGCTACACCTTC. Amino acid sequence: CASSHVTPGPYGYTF.

V usage is TRBV9 and J usage is TRBJ2-7; perhaps TRBD1 as D (6 bases). Per germline, CDR1 SGDLS and CDR2 YYNGEE. Trimming stripped 4 bases from V and 6 bases from J, with 20 bases between. This CDR3 spans 15 amino acids. CDR3 residues: CASSPSWTAGGEQYF. DNA of the CDR3: TGTGCCAGCAGCCCGAGTTGGACAGCCGGTGGCGAGCAGTACTTC.

The chain couples TRBV6-4 to TRBJ2-7, with 8 bases fitting TRBD2. Trimming at V came to 5 bases and at J to 2 bases, leaving 5 bases not matched to a gene. This CDR3 comprises 14 residues. Germline V gives CDR1 MRHNA, CDR2 SNTAGT. For the CDR3, the DNA is TGTGCCAGCAGTTTCAGCGGGAGTCCCTACGAGCAGTACTTC. Translation gives CASSFSGSPYEQYF.

This clone is a singleton in its sample. The chain uses TRBV9 and TRBJ1-4, with D perhaps matching TRBD1 (5 bases). Trimming cost V 0 bases and J 8 bases, with 20 bases left between them. CDR3 length: 17 residues. Germline CDR1 is SGDLS and CDR2 is YYNGEE. The CDR3 protein is CASSVATRGGSREKLFF. CDR3 bases: TGTGCCAGCAGCGTAGCTACGAGGGGTGGCAGCCGGGAAAAACTGTTTTTT.

The chain uses TRBV6-5 and TRBJ1-2; 7 positions match TRBD1. The CDR3 is 13 amino acids. Germline loops: CDR1 MNHEY, CDR2 SVGAGI. The trim removed 6 bases at V and 6 bases at J, leaving 7 bases unmatched. The CDR3 region has the DNA TGTGCCAGCAGCCCCTCCGGACAGGATGGCTACACCTTC. It specifies CASSPSGQDGYTF.

The CDR3 here is CASSVLGTDTQYF. The CDR3 DNA sequence: TGTGCCAGCAGTGTTCTCGGCACAGATACGCAGTATTTT. The chain employs TRBV25-1 and TRBJ2-3; no definite D call. Germline CDR1 MGHDK, CDR2 SYGVNS. The CDR3 spans 13 residues. V shed 4 bases and J shed 1 base, with 6 bases lying between them.

The CDR3 region is CASGQGLNEQFF. CDR3 DNA: TGTGCCAGCGGACAGGGCCTCAATGAGCAGTTCTTC. The chain has TRBV27 and TRBJ2-1, with 8 bases matching TRBD1. The CDR3 has 12 residues. V lost 8 bases and J lost 6; bases outside the gene matches: 3. The germline V gene encodes CDR1 MNHEY and CDR2 SMNVEV (reference sequence).

The chain links TRBV29-1 to TRBJ1-2; 7 nucleotides match TRBD1. The junction had 13 bases not matched to a gene; V was cut back by 7 bases and J by 5 bases. Germline CDR1 and CDR2: SQVTM and ANQGSEA. The CDR3 runs to 14 residues. The CDR3 DNA is TGCAGCGCCCAAGTCAGATGGGACAGTTATGGCTACACCTTC. This encodes CSAQVRWDSYGYTF.

CDR3: CSVFAGGPTDTQYF. The DNA for the CDR3 is TGCAGCGTTTTTGCGGGAGGGCCGACAGATACGCAGTATTTT. The chain is built from TRBV29-1 and TRBJ2-3, with 9 bases identical to TRBD2. CDR1 and CDR2 from the germline V gene are SQVTM and ANQGSEA. The CDR3 totals 14 residues. V lost 5 bases to trimming and J lost 3 bases; unmatched junction nucleotides: 6.

The chain combines TRBV4-3 with TRBJ2-5; D may be TRBD2 (6 bases). The CDR3 contains 15 residues. Trimming removed 0 bases at V and 2 bases at J, with 10 bases between. Germline V CDR1 and CDR2: LGHNA, YSLEER. The CDR3, as DNA: TGCGCCAGCAGCCAAGATCTGGCGGGACAAGAGACCCAGTACTTC. It encodes CASSQDLAGQETQYF.

There are a few counts of this clone. V and J are TRBV7-9 and TRBJ1-1; no clear D. Trimming took off 5 bases at V and 1 base at J, with 8 bases between the two ends. The CDR3 spans 13 residues. The germline gives CDR1 SEHNR, CDR2 FQNEAQ (reference sequence). In DNA form, the CDR3 reads TGTGCCAGCAGCCCCACTCAGAACACTGAAGCTTTCTTT. This sequence encodes CASSPTQNTEAFF. Supplemented by reference TRBV7-9 and TRBJ1-1, the full variable domain reads DTGVSQNPRHKITKRGQNVTFRCDPISEHNRLYWYRQTLGQGPEFLTYFQNEAQLEKSRLLSDRFSAERPKGSFSTLEIQRTEQGDSAMYLCASSPTQNTEAFFGQGTRLTVV.